The next 14 T cell receptor beta chains were all read from a single sample in a study of T-cell reconstitution after alpha-beta-depleted transplantation in children. Preparation of the TCRbeta library was carried out with unique molecular identifiers. TCRdb analysed the PCR reads with MiXCR anew, one entry per CDR3 protein. The sample contains some 460,000 distinct CDR3 sequences, around 15% of which appear only once. The sample was PBMCs, mostly from graft donor cells, taken 360 days after TCRalphabeta/CD19-depleted stem cell transplant. Source of these receptors: a boy under two years old who had a stem cell transplant for Wiskott-Aldrich syndrome, so the T cells may come from the graft donor.

CDR3 DNA: TGTGCCAGCAGCTTTGGATCGGGACAGACCTACGAGCAGTACTTC. Residues: CASSFGSGQTYEQYF. This chain links TRBV13 with TRBJ2-7; 7 nucleotides align to TRBD1. This CDR3 contains 15 residues. Germline V gene lookup returns CDR1 PRHDT and CDR2 FYEKMQ (reference sequence). J was trimmed by 2 bases and V by 3 bases; bases with no gene match: 7.

This clonotype was counted many times. The rearrangement joins TRBV11-2 to TRBJ2-1; TRBD2 matches 9 bases. Losses at the gene ends were 1 base for V and 5 bases for J; bases not matched to a gene: 9. The germline V gene encodes CDR1 SGHAT and CDR2 FQNNGV. There are 17 residues in the CDR3. The CDR3 bases are TGTGCCAGCAGCTTAGTAAATCTTGGCGGGAGGGACAATGAGCAGTTCTTC. This encodes CASSLVNLGGRDNEQFF.

This chain links TRBV25-1 with TRBJ1-2; the D is unclear. The CDR3 spans 13 residues. The V gene's germline CDR1 is MGHDK and CDR2 SYGVNS. V was clipped by 1 base and J by 4 bases, with 7 bases between them. The CDR3 sequence is CASSESGFYGYTF. The CDR3 DNA is TGTGCCAGCAGTGAATCCGGGTTCTATGGCTACACCTTC.

This clonotype was observed a few times. The V call is TRBV5-1, the J call TRBJ1-2; TRBD1 agrees at 10 bases. CDR1 SGHRS and CDR2 YFSETQ come from the germline V gene. CDR3 length: 14 residues. The trim removed 7 bases at V and 6 bases at J, leaving 9 bases unmatched. The DNA of the CDR3 is TGCGCCAGCTCTTCCGCCGGGACAGGGGATGGCTACACCTTC. Translating it yields CASSSAGTGDGYTF.

This clonotype turned up a few times. The J gene is TRBJ1-5, the V gene TRBV12-3 or TRBV12-4; 8 nucleotides align to TRBD1. CDR3 length: 14 residues. The J segment lost 4 bases and the V segment lost 4 bases, leaving 3 bases of the junction unmatched. DNA of the CDR3: TGTGCCAGCAGTTCGGGACAGGTTAATCAGCCCCAGCATTTT. The encoded protein is CASSSGQVNQPQHF.

The chain carries TRBV20-1 and TRBJ2-3, with D perhaps matching TRBD2 (6 bases). The CDR3 totals 15 residues. The germline V and J ends were trimmed by 5 bases and 2 bases, with 17 bases remaining between them. Per germline, CDR1 DFQATT and CDR2 SNEGSKA (reference sequence). The CDR3 sequence is CSASGTHRLTDTQYF. CDR3 coding DNA: TGCAGTGCTTCTGGGACTCACCGACTCACAGATACGCAGTATTTT.

This clonotype was recorded a few times. V usage is TRBV10-3 and J usage is TRBJ2-2; D tentatively fits TRBD1 or TRBD2 (5 bases each). This CDR3 region has 14 residues. Trimming stripped 9 bases from V and 5 bases from J, with 16 bases between. Germline V lookup: CDR1 ENHRY, CDR2 SYGVKD. The CDR3 DNA is TGTGCCATACGCGGCATGGGGGAAACCGGGGAGCTGTTTTTT. It specifies CAIRGMGETGELFF.

This clonotype was seen only a few times. The J gene is TRBJ1-4, the V gene TRBV12-3 or TRBV12-4; D is unresolved. The V end lost 4 bases, the J end lost 10 bases, and 19 bases lay between the germline ends. This CDR3 is built from 15 residues. The CDR3: CASSSHLGDRAKLFF. CDR3 coding DNA: TGTGCCAGCAGTTCCCACCTTGGGGATCGAGCAAAACTGTTTTTT.

The sample holds a few counts of this clonotype. The chain joins TRBV7-9 to TRBJ1-2; 9 nucleotides align to TRBD1. J gave up 5 bases and V 3 bases, and 4 bases lay outside the gene matches. CDR1 is SEHNR, CDR2 FQNEAQ, per germline (reference sequence). The CDR3 extends over 14 amino acids. The CDR3 is CASSLGTGIYGYTF. CDR3 coding DNA: TGTGCCAGCAGCTTGGGGACAGGGATTTATGGCTACACCTTC. Drawing the rest from reference TRBV7-9 and TRBJ1-2, the complete variable domain is DTGVSQNPRHKITKRGQNVTFRCDPISEHNRLYWYRQTLGQGPEFLTYFQNEAQLEKSRLLSDRFSAERPKGSFSTLEIQRTEQGDSAMYLCASSLGTGIYGYTFGSGTRLTVV.

The chain combines TRBV20-1 with TRBJ2-1; D possibly corresponds to TRBD2 (6 bases). Germline CDR1 reads DFQATT; CDR2 reads SNEGSKA (reference sequence). The length of the CDR3 is 12 residues. Trimming removed 5 bases at V and 10 bases at J, with 15 bases between. The CDR3 region has the DNA TGCAGTGCTCAACCTGGGACTCGAGAGCAGTTCTTC. Translating gives CSAQPGTREQFF.

This clonotype has only a few counts. The gene calls are TRBV7-2 and TRBJ2-7; no clear D gene. With 2 bases removed from V and 7 bases from J, the gap between germline ends came to 12 bases. Germline V gene lookup returns CDR1 SGHTA and CDR2 FQGNSA. This CDR3 is built from 13 residues. The CDR3 protein is CASSLLIAAEQYF. The CDR3 nucleotides read TGTGCCAGCAGCTTATTGATTGCCGCTGAGCAGTACTTC. Combining the CDR3 with reference TRBV7-2 and TRBJ2-7 gives the whole variable domain GAGVSQSPSNKVTEKGKDVELRCDPISGHTALYWYRQSLGQGLEFLIYFQGNSAPDKSGLPSDRFSAERTGGSVSTLTIQRTQQEDSAVYLCASSLLIAAEQYFGPGTRLTVT.

The V call is TRBV9, the J call TRBJ2-3; D perhaps matches TRBD2 (6 bases). The germline V and J ends were trimmed by 0 bases and 3 bases, with 8 bases remaining between them. The CDR3 spans 14 residues. Germline CDR1 and CDR2: SGDLS and YYNGEE. The CDR3 DNA reads TGTGCCAGCAGCGTAGAACTAGCTACAGATACGCAGTATTTT. Its protein product is CASSVELATDTQYF.

The chain recombines TRBV12-3 or TRBV12-4 with TRBJ2-7; D remains unclear. V was cut by 3 bases and J by 3 bases, with 15 bases left in between. The CDR3 is 15 residues long. This chain's CDR3 is CASSLSSVKLYEQYF. DNA for the CDR3: TGTGCCAGCAGTTTGTCCAGTGTTAAACTCTACGAGCAGTACTTC.

The V call is TRBV5-5, the J call TRBJ2-1; D uncertain. V gave up 6 bases and J gave up 3 bases, with 4 bases separating them. The CDR3 sequence is 11 residues long. CDR1 SGHKS and CDR2 YYEKEE come from the germline V gene (reference sequence). The CDR3 loop reads CASKLYNEQFF. The CDR3, as DNA: TGTGCCAGCAAACTCTACAATGAGCAGTTCTTC.